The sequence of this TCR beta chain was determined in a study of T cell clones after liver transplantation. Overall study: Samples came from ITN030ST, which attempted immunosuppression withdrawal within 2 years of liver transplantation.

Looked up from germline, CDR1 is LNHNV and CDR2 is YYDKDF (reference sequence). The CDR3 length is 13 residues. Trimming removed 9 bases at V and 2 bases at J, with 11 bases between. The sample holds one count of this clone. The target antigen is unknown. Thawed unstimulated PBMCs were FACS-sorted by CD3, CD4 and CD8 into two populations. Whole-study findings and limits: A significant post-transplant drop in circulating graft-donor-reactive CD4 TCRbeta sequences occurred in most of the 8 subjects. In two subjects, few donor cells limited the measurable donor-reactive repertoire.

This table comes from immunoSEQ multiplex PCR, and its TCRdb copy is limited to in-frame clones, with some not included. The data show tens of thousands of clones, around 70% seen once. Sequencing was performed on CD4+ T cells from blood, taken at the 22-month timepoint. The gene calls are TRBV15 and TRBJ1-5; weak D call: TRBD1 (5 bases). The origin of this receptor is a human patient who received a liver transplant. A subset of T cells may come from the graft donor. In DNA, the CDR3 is TGTGCCACGATGAGGGGAGGCAATCAGCCCCAGCATTTT. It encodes CATMRGGNQPQHF.